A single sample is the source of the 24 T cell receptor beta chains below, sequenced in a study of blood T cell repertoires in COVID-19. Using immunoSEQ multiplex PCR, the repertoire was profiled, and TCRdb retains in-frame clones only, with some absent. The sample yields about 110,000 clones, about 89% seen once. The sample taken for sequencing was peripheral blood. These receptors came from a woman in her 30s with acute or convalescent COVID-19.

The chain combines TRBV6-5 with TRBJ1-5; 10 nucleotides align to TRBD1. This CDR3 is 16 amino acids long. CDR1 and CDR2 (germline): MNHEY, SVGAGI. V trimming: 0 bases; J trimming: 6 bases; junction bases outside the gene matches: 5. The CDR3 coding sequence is TGTGCCAGCAGTTACTCGAGACAGGGGGCTCGTCAGCCCCAGCATTTT. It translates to CASSYSRQGARQPQHF.

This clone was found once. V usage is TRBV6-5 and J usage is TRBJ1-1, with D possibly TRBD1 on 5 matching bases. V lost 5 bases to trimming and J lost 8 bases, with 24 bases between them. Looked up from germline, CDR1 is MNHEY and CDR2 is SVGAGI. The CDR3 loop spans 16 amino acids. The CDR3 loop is CASSHWGEGSKVEAFF. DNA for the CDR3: TGTGCCAGCAGTCACTGGGGGGAGGGGTCCAAAGTGGAAGCTTTCTTT.

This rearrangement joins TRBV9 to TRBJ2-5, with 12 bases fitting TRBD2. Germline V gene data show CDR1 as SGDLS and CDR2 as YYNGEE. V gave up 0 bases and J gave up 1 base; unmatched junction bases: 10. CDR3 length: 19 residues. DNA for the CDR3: TGTGCCAGCAGCGTAGCTCCGGGACTAGCGGGCACACTCCAAGAGACCCAGTACTTC. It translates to CASSVAPGLAGTLQETQYF.

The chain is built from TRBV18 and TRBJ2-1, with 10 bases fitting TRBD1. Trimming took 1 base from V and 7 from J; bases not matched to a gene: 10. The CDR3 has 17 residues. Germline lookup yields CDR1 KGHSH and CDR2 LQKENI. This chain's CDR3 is CASSPQRDRGFNNEQFF. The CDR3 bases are TGTGCCAGCTCACCACAGCGGGACAGGGGATTTAATAATGAGCAGTTCTTC.

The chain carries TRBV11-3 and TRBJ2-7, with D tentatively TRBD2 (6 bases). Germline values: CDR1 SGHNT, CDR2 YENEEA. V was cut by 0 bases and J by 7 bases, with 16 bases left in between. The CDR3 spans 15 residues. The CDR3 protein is CASSLDPGPAGEQYF. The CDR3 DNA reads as TGTGCCAGCAGCTTAGATCCCGGACCCGCGGGGGAGCAGTACTTC.

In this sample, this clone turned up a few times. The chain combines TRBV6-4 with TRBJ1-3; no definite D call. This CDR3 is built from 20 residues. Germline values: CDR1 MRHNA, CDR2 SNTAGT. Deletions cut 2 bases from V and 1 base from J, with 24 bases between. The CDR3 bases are TGTGCCAGCAGTGACAAAAGCCCCGTCCCCCCGTCCGGGTCTGGAAACACCATATATTTT. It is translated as CASSDKSPVPPSGSGNTIYF.

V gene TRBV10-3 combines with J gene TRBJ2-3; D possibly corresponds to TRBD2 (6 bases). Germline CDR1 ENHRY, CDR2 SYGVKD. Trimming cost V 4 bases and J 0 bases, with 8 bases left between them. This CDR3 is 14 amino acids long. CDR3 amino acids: CAISGRESTDTQYF. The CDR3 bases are TGTGCCATCAGTGGGCGGGAAAGCACAGATACGCAGTATTTT.

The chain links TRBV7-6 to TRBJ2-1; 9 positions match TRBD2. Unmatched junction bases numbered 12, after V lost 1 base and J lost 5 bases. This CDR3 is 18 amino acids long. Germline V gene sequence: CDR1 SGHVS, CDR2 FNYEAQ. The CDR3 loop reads CASSLVAGDLKRHNEQFF. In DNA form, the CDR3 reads TGTGCCAGCAGCTTAGTAGCGGGAGACCTAAAACGACACAATGAGCAGTTCTTC.

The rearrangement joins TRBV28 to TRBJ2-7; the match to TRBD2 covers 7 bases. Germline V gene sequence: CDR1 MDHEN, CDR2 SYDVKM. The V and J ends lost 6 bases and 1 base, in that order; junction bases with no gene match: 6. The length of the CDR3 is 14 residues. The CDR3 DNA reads TGTGCCAGCAGACCTGGGGGGGATTCCTACGAGCAGTACTTC. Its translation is CASRPGGDSYEQYF. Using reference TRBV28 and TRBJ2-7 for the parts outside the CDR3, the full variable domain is DVKVTQSSRYLVKRTGEKVFLECVQDMDHENMFWYRQDPGLGLRLIYFSYDVKMKEKGDIPEGYSVSREKKERFSLILESASTNQTSMYLCASRPGGDSYEQYFGPGTRLTVT.

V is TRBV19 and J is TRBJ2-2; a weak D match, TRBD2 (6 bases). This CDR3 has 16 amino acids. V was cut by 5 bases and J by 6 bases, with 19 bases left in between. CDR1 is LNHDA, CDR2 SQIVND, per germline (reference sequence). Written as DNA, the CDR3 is TGTGCCAGTAGTGGGGGGTTAATTTTTTCGGCCGGGGAGCTGTTTTTT. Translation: CASSGGLIFSAGELFF.

The CDR3, as DNA: TGTGCCAGCAGTGAGGGAGGGGCTCTGTCCTACGAGCAGTACTTC. This codes for CASSEGGALSYEQYF. The chain uses TRBV25-1 and TRBJ2-7, with 7 positions matching TRBD2. The ends lost 3 bases at V and 1 base at J; junction bases unmatched: 6. The CDR3 totals 15 residues. Germline V gene lookup returns CDR1 MGHDK and CDR2 SYGVNS.

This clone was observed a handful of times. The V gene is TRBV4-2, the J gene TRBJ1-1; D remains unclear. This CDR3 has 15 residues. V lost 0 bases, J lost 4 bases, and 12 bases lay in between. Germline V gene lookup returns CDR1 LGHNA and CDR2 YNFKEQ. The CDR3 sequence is CASSQDKGSGTEAFF. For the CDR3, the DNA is TGTGCCAGCAGCCAAGATAAAGGGAGCGGCACTGAAGCTTTCTTT.

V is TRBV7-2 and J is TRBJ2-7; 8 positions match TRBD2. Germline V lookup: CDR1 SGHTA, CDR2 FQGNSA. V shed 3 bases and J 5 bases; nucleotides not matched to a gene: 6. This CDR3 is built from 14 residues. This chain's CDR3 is CASSLNLSGDEQYF. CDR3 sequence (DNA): TGTGCCAGCAGCTTGAATCTTAGCGGGGACGAGCAGTACTTC.

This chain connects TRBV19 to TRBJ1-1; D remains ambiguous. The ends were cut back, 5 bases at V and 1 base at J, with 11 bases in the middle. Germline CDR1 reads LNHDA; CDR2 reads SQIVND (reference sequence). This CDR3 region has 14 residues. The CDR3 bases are TGTGCCAGTAGTTACGACACCGGGAACACTGAAGCTTTCTTT. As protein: CASSYDTGNTEAFF.

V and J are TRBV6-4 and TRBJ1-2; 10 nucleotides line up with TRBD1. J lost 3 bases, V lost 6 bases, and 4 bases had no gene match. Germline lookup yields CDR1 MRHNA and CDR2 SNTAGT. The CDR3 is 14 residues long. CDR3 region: CASSQDRGDYGYTF. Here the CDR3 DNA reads TGTGCCAGCAGCCAGGACAGGGGGGACTATGGCTACACCTTC.

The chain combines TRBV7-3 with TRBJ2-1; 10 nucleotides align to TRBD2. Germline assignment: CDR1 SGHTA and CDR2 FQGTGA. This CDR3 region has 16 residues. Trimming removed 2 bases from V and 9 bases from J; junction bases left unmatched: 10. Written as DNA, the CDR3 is TGTGCCAGCAGCTTAGGAGGGACTAGCGTAGGGGGTGAGCAGTTCTTC. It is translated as CASSLGGTSVGGEQFF.

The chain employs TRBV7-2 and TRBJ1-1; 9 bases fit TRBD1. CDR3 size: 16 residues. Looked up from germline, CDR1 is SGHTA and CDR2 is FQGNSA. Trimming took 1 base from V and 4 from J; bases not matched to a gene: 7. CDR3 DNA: TGTGCCAGCAGCTTAGTTGGGACAGGGTGGGGCACTGAAGCTTTCTTT. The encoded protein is CASSLVGTGWGTEAFF.

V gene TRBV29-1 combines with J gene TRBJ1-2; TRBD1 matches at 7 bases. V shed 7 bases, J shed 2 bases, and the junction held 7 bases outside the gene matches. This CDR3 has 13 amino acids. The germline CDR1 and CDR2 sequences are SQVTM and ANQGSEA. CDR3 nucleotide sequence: TGCAGCGCCTACGGGACAGCGAACTATGGCTACACCTTC. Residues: CSAYGTANYGYTF.

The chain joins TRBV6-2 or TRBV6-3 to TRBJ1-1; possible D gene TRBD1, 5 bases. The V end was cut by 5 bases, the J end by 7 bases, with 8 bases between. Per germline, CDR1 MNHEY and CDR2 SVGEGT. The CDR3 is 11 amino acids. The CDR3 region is CASSQGGEAFF. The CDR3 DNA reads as TGTGCCAGCAGTCAGGGCGGTGAAGCTTTCTTT.

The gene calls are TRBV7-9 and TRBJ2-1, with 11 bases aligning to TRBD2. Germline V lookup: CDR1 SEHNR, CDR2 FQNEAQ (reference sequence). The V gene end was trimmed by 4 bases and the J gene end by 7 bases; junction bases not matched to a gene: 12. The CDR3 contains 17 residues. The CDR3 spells CASSSPTLAGGSNEQFF. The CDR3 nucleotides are TGTGCCAGCAGCTCGCCCACTCTAGCGGGAGGTTCGAATGAGCAGTTCTTC.

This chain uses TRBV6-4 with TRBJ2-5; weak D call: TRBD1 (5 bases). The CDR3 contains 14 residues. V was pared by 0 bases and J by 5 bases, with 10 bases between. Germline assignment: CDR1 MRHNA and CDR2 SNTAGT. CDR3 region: CASSDSQGWETQYF. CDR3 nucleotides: TGTGCCAGCAGTGACTCTCAGGGTTGGGAGACCCAGTACTTC.

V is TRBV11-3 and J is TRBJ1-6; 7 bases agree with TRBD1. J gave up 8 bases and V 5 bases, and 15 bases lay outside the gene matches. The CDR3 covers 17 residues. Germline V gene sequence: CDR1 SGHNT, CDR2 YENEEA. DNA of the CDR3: TGTGCCAGCAGCCCCTGGGATAGGGACAGACAGGATTCACCCCTCCACTTT. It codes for CASSPWDRDRQDSPLHF.

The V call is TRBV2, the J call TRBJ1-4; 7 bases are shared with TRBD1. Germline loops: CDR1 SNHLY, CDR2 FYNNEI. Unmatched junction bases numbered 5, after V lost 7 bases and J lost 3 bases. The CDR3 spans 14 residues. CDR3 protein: CASKTGWSNEKLFF. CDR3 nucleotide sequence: TGTGCCAGCAAGACAGGGTGGTCTAATGAAAAACTGTTTTTT.

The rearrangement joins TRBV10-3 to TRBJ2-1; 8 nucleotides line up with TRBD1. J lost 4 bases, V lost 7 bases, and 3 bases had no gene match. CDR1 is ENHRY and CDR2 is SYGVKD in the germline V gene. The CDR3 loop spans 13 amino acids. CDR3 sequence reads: CAITGGEYNEQFF. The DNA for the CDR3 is TGTGCCATCACAGGGGGCGAATACAATGAGCAGTTCTTC.